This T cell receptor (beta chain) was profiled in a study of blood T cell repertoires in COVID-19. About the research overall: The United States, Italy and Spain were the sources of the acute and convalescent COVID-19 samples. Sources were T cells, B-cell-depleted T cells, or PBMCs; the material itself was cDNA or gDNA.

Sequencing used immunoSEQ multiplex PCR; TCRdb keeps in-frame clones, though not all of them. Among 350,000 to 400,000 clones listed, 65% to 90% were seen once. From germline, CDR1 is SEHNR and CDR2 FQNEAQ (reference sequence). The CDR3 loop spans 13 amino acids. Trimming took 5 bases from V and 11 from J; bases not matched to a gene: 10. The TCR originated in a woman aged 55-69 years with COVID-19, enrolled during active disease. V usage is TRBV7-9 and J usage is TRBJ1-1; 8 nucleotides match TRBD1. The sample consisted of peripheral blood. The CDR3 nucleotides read TGTGCCAGCAGCCCAGGGGGCAGGGAGGATGCTTTCTTT. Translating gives CASSPGGREDAFF. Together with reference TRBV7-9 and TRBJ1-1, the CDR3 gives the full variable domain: DTGVSQNPRHKITKRGQNVTFRCDPISEHNRLYWYRQTLGQGPEFLTYFQNEAQLEKSRLLSDRFSAERPKGSFSTLEIQRTEQGDSAMYLCASSPGGREDAFFGQGTRLTVV.